These T cell receptor beta chains were read from a single sample in a study of blood T cell repertoires in COVID-19. This table comes from immunoSEQ multiplex PCR, and its TCRdb copy is limited to in-frame clones, with some not included. The sample contains 150,000 to 200,000 clones, roughly 84% of which appear only once. The sample consisted of peripheral blood. The receptors shown here come from a woman of 80 years or more with active or convalescent COVID-19. The CDR3 runs from the conserved cysteine through the conserved F or W. D genes are given only for firm matches. Part of the rows lack a size; the others show once, few, many or a class for expanded clones.

D gene,J gene,V gene,CDR3 length,clone size,CDR3 DNA,CDR3 protein
-,TRBJ1-1,TRBV7-9,14,few,TGTGCCAGCAGCTTAGCTCCCCAATACACTGAAGCTTTCTTT,CASSLAPQYTEAFF
TRBD1,TRBJ1-1,TRBV7-9,17,-,TGTGCCAGCAGCCCCGGGGGGGCAGGGGGAGCTACTCCTAAAGCTTTCTTT,CASSPGGAGGATPKAFF
-,TRBJ1-5,TRBV6-5,11,-,TGTGCCAGCAGTCCGGACAAGGAATTGCATTTT,CASSPDKELHF
-,TRBJ2-5,TRBV15,15,-,TGTGCCACCAGCCGACCGGGACAACTACAAGAGACCCAGTACTTC,CATSRPGQLQETQYF
TRBD2,TRBJ2-3,TRBV9,16,-,TGTGCCAGCAGCCCCCGGACTAGCGGGGGCACAGATACGCAGTATTTT,CASSPRTSGGTDTQYF
TRBD1,TRBJ1-2,TRBV11-2,14,-,TGTGCCAGCAGCCCGGGACAGGGGCCCTATGGCTACACCTTC,CASSPGQGPYGYTF
TRBD1,TRBJ2-7,TRBV18,15,-,TGTGCCAGCTCATCGACCGGGACAGGGGTAAACGAGCAGTACTTC,CASSSTGTGVNEQYF
-,TRBJ1-1,TRBV11-3,15,-,TGTGCCAGCAGCCTCGGGGGGCGGCCGGACACTGAAGCTTTCTTT,CASSLGGRPDTEAFF
TRBD2,TRBJ2-1,TRBV2,12,-,TGTGCCAGCAGTGAAGTGCCGGGACTAGGAGTCTTC,CASSEVPGLGVF
-,TRBJ2-7,TRBV2,14,-,TGTGCCAGCAACCCGGAGGGTCCTCGGTACGAGCAGTACTTC,CASNPEGPRYEQYF
-,TRBJ1-4,TRBV9,15,-,TGTGCCAGCAGCGTAGGAGATGAGGGCCATGAAAAACTGTTTTTT,CASSVGDEGHEKLFF
-,TRBJ1-1,TRBV7-9,13,few,TGTGCCAGCAGCTTAGATTCACAGAGGGCAGCTTTCTTT,CASSLDSQRAAFF
-,TRBJ2-1,TRBV3-1/TRBV3-2,15,few,TGTGCCAGCAGCCAAGGCCTAGTAACCTACAATGAGCAGTTCTTC,CASSQGLVTYNEQFF
-,TRBJ1-5,TRBV19,14,once,TGTGCCAGTACCTACGACACCGTTAATCAGCCCCAGCATTTT,CASTYDTVNQPQHF
-,TRBJ1-1,TRBV19,14,-,TGTGCCAGTAGTATCATAGGGGAGGGCACTGAAGCTTTCTTT,CASSIIGEGTEAFF
-,TRBJ1-4,TRBV6-6,14,-,TGTGCCTGCACTCCCGGGTCAACTAATGAAAAACTGTTTTTT,CACTPGSTNEKLFF
-,TRBJ2-2,TRBV6-5,14,-,TGTGCCAGCAGCCTCTTCACGGGATCCGGGGAGCTGTTTTTT,CASSLFTGSGELFF
-,TRBJ2-3,TRBV7-9,14,-,TGTGCCAGCAGCTTACGGTCGAGCTCAGATACGCAGTATTTT,CASSLRSSSDTQYF
TRBD1,TRBJ2-7,TRBV4-3,18,few,TGCGCCAGCAGCCGGGAGCCCTTGACAGGGACGAGCTCCTACGAGCAGTACTTC,CASSREPLTGTSSYEQYF
-,TRBJ2-3,TRBV7-2,16,-,TGTGCCAGCAGCCCCCGGGGGGCCGGGTGGACAGATACGCAGTATTTT,CASSPRGAGWTDTQYF
TRBD2,TRBJ2-7,TRBV12-3/TRBV12-4,12,-,TGTGCCAGCAGGGGAGGGGCTCCAGAGCAGTACTTC,CASRGGAPEQYF
TRBD1,TRBJ1-2,TRBV5-8,15,-,TGTGCCAGCAGCCATAGGACAGGGGGCGACTATGGCTACACCTTC,CASSHRTGGDYGYTF
TRBD1,TRBJ2-7,TRBV29-1,14,once,TGCAGCGTTGAAGGGACAGGGGTCTCCTACGAGCAGTACTTC,CSVEGTGVSYEQYF